These 4 T cell receptor beta chains were sequenced from one sample in a study of T cell responses to AZD1222 COVID-19 vaccine. Assay used: immunoSEQ multiplex PCR; TCRdb lists only in-frame clones, some missing. The table lists 130,000 or so clones, approximately 90% of them singletons. The starting material was peripheral blood, obtained on day 0 of MenACWY control vaccination. The receptor set was obtained from an adult in good health.

This clone occurred a few times. V usage is TRBV7-9 and J usage is TRBJ2-7; D is undetermined. The CDR3 is made up of 14 amino acids. Trimming stripped 2 bases from V and 7 bases from J, with 15 bases between. Germline V gene lookup returns CDR1 SEHNR and CDR2 FQNEAQ (reference sequence). The CDR3 spells CASSLRPESREQYF. CDR3 DNA sequence: TGTGCCAGCAGCTTAAGGCCAGAGAGTCGGGAGCAGTACTTC.

The chain carries TRBV7-2 and TRBJ1-2, with 8 nucleotides matching TRBD1. Germline CDR1 reads SGHTA; CDR2 reads FQGNSA. The CDR3 totals 16 residues. J was trimmed by 2 bases and V by 4 bases; bases with no gene match: 9. This chain's CDR3 is CASSSGTGLGNYGYTF. CDR3 nucleotide sequence: TGTGCCAGCAGCTCTGGGACAGGTCTAGGGAACTATGGCTACACCTTC.

The J gene is TRBJ1-1, the V gene TRBV18; D not certain. V lost 7 bases, J lost 2 bases, and 17 bases lay in between. The CDR3 is 15 residues long. Per the germline V gene, CDR1 is KGHSH and CDR2 is LQKENI. CDR3 coding DNA: TGTGCCAGCTTCCCCCAAGCAGTTGGAAACACTGAAGCTTTCTTT. Amino acids: CASFPQAVGNTEAFF.

The chain carries TRBV2 and TRBJ1-1, with a possible D match to TRBD1 (5 bases). This CDR3 has 15 amino acids. V lost 2 bases and J 3 bases, leaving 13 bases between the germline ends. Looked up from germline, CDR1 is SNHLY and CDR2 is FYNNEI. CDR3 in amino acids: CASSERGPGHTEAFF. In nucleotides, the CDR3 is TGTGCCAGCAGTGAACGGGGACCCGGGCACACTGAAGCTTTCTTT.